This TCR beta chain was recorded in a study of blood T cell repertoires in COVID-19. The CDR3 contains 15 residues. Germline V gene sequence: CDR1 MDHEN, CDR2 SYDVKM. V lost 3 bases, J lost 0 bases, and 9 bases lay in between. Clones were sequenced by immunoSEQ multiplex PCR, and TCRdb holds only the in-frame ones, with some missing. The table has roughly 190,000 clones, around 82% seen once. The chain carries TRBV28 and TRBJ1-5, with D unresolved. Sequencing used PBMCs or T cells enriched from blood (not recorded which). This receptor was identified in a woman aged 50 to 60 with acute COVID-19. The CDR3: CASSFGTDSNQPQHF. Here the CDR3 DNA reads TGTGCCAGCAGTTTTGGTACAGATAGCAATCAGCCCCAGCATTTT.